The TCR beta chain under discussion was sequenced for a study of T cell changes during pregnancy in multiple sclerosis. Method: immunoSEQ multiplex PCR; TCRdb's copy keeps in-frame clones and lacks some. The sample includes tens of thousands of clones, about 88% of them seen just once. CDR3 length: 15 residues. The junction had 11 bases not matched to a gene; V was cut back by 4 bases and J by 6 bases. The germline gives CDR1 SGHRS, CDR2 YFSETQ. The sequence came from a female donor in good health, enrolled as a control in a pregnancy study. The V gene is TRBV5-1, the J gene TRBJ2-3, with TRBD1 matching 7 bases. The sample was peripheral blood, taken in the third trimester of pregnancy. CDR3 sequence: CASSQGTVGPDTQYF. In DNA, the CDR3 is TGCGCCAGCAGCCAAGGGACAGTCGGCCCCGATACGCAGTATTTT.